The 27 T cell receptor beta chains given below trace back to one sample, sequenced in a study of CD8 T cells in Susac syndrome. When the RNA was reverse transcribed, random hexamers were used with an input of 0.5 to 1 ug. TCRdb re-called the immunoSEQ multiplex PCR reads through MiXCR, storing one row per CDR3 protein. This repertoire shows about 130,000 distinct CDR3 sequences, 90% to 95% found once; its top ten account for roughly 0.3%. Sequencing used CD8+ T cells from PBMCs. The receptors stem from a human donor with multiple sclerosis.

The J gene is TRBJ2-2, the V gene TRBV5-4; D is possibly TRBD1 (6 bases). CDR1 is SGHNT, CDR2 YYREEE, per germline (reference sequence). V gave up 1 base and J gave up 4 bases, with 17 bases separating them. This CDR3 is built from 17 residues. This chain's CDR3 is CASSLSPAGVSTGELFF. CDR3 nucleotide sequence: TGTGCCAGCAGCTTGAGCCCGGCAGGGGTCTCCACCGGGGAGCTGTTTTTT.

V and J are TRBV28 and TRBJ2-7, with 7 bases lining up with TRBD2. Germline CDR1 reads MDHEN; CDR2 reads SYDVKM. V lost 1 base to trimming and J lost 6 bases; unmatched junction nucleotides: 0. This CDR3 spans 12 amino acids. CDR3 region: CASSLSGGEQYF. CDR3 bases: TGTGCCAGCAGTTTATCGGGAGGCGAGCAGTACTTC.

The rearrangement joins TRBV4-1 to TRBJ2-3, with D possibly being TRBD2 (6 bases). CDR1 is MGHRA and CDR2 is YSYEKL in the germline V gene. With 0 bases removed from V and 3 bases from J, the gap between germline ends came to 16 bases. The length of the CDR3 is 17 residues. The CDR3 sequence is CASSQEDGGGRTDTQYF. The CDR3 DNA follows: TGCGCCAGCAGCCAAGAGGATGGGGGAGGAAGGACAGATACGCAGTATTTT.

The V call is TRBV28, the J call TRBJ2-1; the D is unclear. The CDR3 has 13 residues. Germline V CDR1 and CDR2: MDHEN, SYDVKM. V was clipped by 3 bases and J by 6 bases, with 9 bases between them. CDR3: CASSLVRINEQFF. The CDR3 DNA reads TGTGCCAGCAGTTTGGTCAGAATCAATGAGCAGTTCTTC.

The rearrangement links TRBV7-9 to TRBJ2-5, with 9 bases aligning to TRBD1. V lost 4 bases, J lost 2 bases, and 5 bases stayed unmatched. This CDR3 comprises 15 residues. Looked up from germline, CDR1 is SEHNR and CDR2 is FQNEAQ (reference sequence). The CDR3 is CASSSGTGPQETQYF. The CDR3, as DNA: TGTGCCAGCAGCTCCGGGACAGGGCCTCAAGAGACCCAGTACTTC.

The gene calls are TRBV4-1 and TRBJ2-3; 10 bases match TRBD2. There are 19 residues in the CDR3. V gave up 1 base and J gave up 3 bases; unmatched junction bases: 13. Germline lookup yields CDR1 MGHRA and CDR2 YSYEKL. This CDR3 reads CASSQGVAGGVSGTDTQYF. The CDR3 coding sequence is TGCGCCAGCAGCCAAGGAGTAGCGGGAGGTGTGTCTGGGACAGATACGCAGTATTTT.

The CDR3 DNA is TGTGCCACCAGTGATATGACAGGCACCGGGGAGCTGTTTTTT. It is translated as CATSDMTGTGELFF. The chain couples TRBV24-1 to TRBJ2-2; tentative D call: TRBD1 (6 bases). Germline CDR1 and CDR2: KGHDR and SFDVKD. V lost 3 bases and J lost 4, with 8 bases in between. The CDR3 spans 14 residues.

This chain connects TRBV12-5 to TRBJ2-7; no clear D. The germline gives CDR1 LGHNT, CDR2 FRNRAP. The CDR3 consists of 15 residues. V gave up 3 bases and J gave up 0 bases, with 12 bases separating them. DNA for the CDR3: TGTGCTAGTGGTTTTAGGTTGGAAAGCTCCTACGAGCAGTACGTC. Translated, it gives CASGFRLESSYEQYV.

V gene TRBV7-6 combines with J gene TRBJ2-7, with 12 bases that match TRBD1. Germline lookup yields CDR1 SGHVS and CDR2 FNYEAQ. There are 15 residues in the CDR3. Trimming cost V 2 bases and J 5 bases; bases outside gene matches: 4. The CDR3 is CASSLLGTGGHEQYF. The CDR3 DNA follows: TGTGCCAGCAGCTTACTCGGGACAGGGGGCCACGAGCAGTACTTC.

J is TRBJ2-1 and V is TRBV19; 8 positions agree with TRBD1. The CDR3 is 13 residues long. From germline, CDR1 is LNHDA and CDR2 SQIVND (reference sequence). J gave up 7 bases and V 4 bases, and 3 bases lay outside the gene matches. The CDR3 nucleotides read TGTGCCAGTAGTAGCTACAGGGGGAATGAGCAGTTCTTC. Amino acid sequence: CASSSYRGNEQFF.

V and J are TRBV3-1 and TRBJ1-2, with a weak D call TRBD1 (5 bases). Per the germline V gene, CDR1 is LGHDT and CDR2 is YNNKEL (reference sequence). The CDR3 is 15 amino acids. Trimming stripped 4 bases from V and 6 bases from J, with 18 bases between. The CDR3 here is CASSPRTPGTDGYTF. The CDR3 DNA follows: TGTGCCAGCAGCCCCCGAACTCCAGGGACGGATGGCTACACCTTC. Full variable domain (outside the CDR3, taken from reference TRBV3-1 and TRBJ1-2): DTAVSQTPKYLVTQMGNDKSIKCEQNLGHDTMYWYKQDSKKFLKIMFSYNNKELIINETVPNRFSPKSPDKAHLNLHINSLELGDSAVYFCASSPRTPGTDGYTFGSGTRLTVV.

CDR3 bases: TGTGCCAGCAGCCAAGATACAGACTACGGGGAGCTGTTTTTT. Translated, it gives CASSQDTDYGELFF. The J gene is TRBJ2-2, the V gene TRBV14; D perhaps matches TRBD2 (5 bases). The ends were cut back, 0 bases at V and 7 bases at J, with 9 bases in the middle. CDR3 length equals 14 residues. Germline V gene lookup returns CDR1 SGHDN and CDR2 FVKESK.

The rearrangement links TRBV3-1 to TRBJ1-2; 7 bases are a match to TRBD1. V was clipped by 7 bases and J by 3 bases; unmatched bases: 11. The germline V gene has CDR1 LGHDT and CDR2 YNNKEL (reference sequence). The CDR3 has 15 amino acids. CDR3 sequence (DNA): TGTGCCAGCACCCCGCGACAGGGACCCTACTATGGCTACACCTTC. It codes for CASTPRQGPYYGYTF.

This chain joins TRBV7-6 and TRBJ2-3; 12 nucleotides line up with TRBD2. This CDR3 contains 16 residues. Germline CDR1 and CDR2: SGHVS and FNYEAQ. Unmatched junction bases numbered 6, after V lost 2 bases and J lost 6 bases. The CDR3 sequence: CASSLSPSGRVDTQYF. The CDR3 DNA follows: TGTGCCAGCAGCTTATCTCCTAGCGGGAGGGTTGATACGCAGTATTTT.

The V gene is TRBV27, the J gene TRBJ1-5; D is perhaps TRBD1 (6 bases). CDR1 is MNHEY and CDR2 is SMNVEV in the germline V gene (reference sequence). Trimming shortened V by 6 bases and J by 0 bases, and 12 bases separated the two germline ends. This CDR3 spans 15 amino acids. The CDR3 reads CASREGTYSNQPQHF. DNA for the CDR3: TGTGCCAGCAGGGAGGGGACATATAGCAATCAGCCCCAGCATTTT.

The rearrangement links TRBV12-3 or TRBV12-4 to TRBJ2-5; D tentatively reads TRBD1 or TRBD2 (5 bases each). This CDR3 has 14 residues. V was trimmed by 6 bases and J by 2 bases, leaving 13 bases between them. Written as DNA, the CDR3 is TGTGCCAGCAGCCCTTCGGGGCTGCAAGAGACCCAGTACTTC. Protein: CASSPSGLQETQYF.

This clonotype showed up just a few times. The chain links TRBV5-6 to TRBJ2-1; D gene ambiguous. The CDR3 has 13 residues. Trimming took 0 bases from V and 6 from J, leaving 7 bases between them. Looked up from germline, CDR1 is SGHDT and CDR2 is YYEEEE. For the CDR3, the DNA is TGTGCCAGCAGCTTGGTTCGTAGCAATGAGCAGTTCTTC. The encoded protein is CASSLVRSNEQFF.

V usage is TRBV19 and J usage is TRBJ1-1; no definite D call. Germline CDR1 LNHDA, CDR2 SQIVND (reference sequence). The V end lost 5 bases, the J end lost 1 base, and 11 bases lay between the germline ends. The length of the CDR3 is 14 residues. As DNA, the CDR3 is TGTGCCAGTAGTTTTTGGACGGGGAACACTGAAGCTTTCTTT. Amino acid sequence: CASSFWTGNTEAFF.

The chain is built from TRBV5-4 and TRBJ1-1, with D unresolved. Germline assignment: CDR1 SGHNT and CDR2 YYREEE (reference sequence). The CDR3 is made up of 14 amino acids. The V and J ends lost 2 bases and 3 bases respectively, with 11 bases between them. The CDR3 spells CASSFSAVYTEAFF. The CDR3 bases are TGTGCCAGCAGCTTTAGCGCCGTTTACACTGAAGCTTTCTTT.

The chain joins TRBV7-9 to TRBJ1-2; TRBD1 agrees at 7 bases. The CDR3 is made up of 16 amino acids. After removal of 4 bases from V and 6 bases from J, the junction contained 14 bases not matched to a gene. Germline CDR1 and CDR2: SEHNR and FQNEAQ (reference sequence). CDR3 in amino acids: CASSSRDRDQRDGYTF. For the CDR3, the DNA is TGTGCCAGCAGCTCCCGAGACAGGGACCAGAGGGATGGCTACACCTTC.

The chain combines TRBV7-9 with TRBJ1-5; 8 positions match TRBD1. Germline trimming cut 0 bases from V and 7 bases from J; bases unmatched to any gene: 5. The germline V gene has CDR1 SEHNR and CDR2 FQNEAQ (reference sequence). This CDR3 comprises 15 residues. DNA for the CDR3: TGTGCCAGCAGCTTAGCCCCAGGGGGCGGGCAGCCCCAGCATTTT. Translation: CASSLAPGGGQPQHF.

V is TRBV9 and J is TRBJ2-5; no definite D call. The V gene's germline CDR1 is SGDLS and CDR2 YYNGEE. This CDR3 is built from 13 residues. Trimming shortened V by 2 bases and J by 3 bases, and 8 bases separated the two germline ends. The CDR3 sequence is CASSVDTEETQYF. CDR3 DNA: TGTGCCAGCAGCGTCGACACAGAAGAGACCCAGTACTTC.

The chain couples TRBV4-1 to TRBJ1-3; 7 bases align to TRBD1. V gave up 4 bases and J gave up 0 bases; unmatched junction bases: 6. The germline V gene has CDR1 MGHRA and CDR2 YSYEKL. The CDR3 is 16 residues long. Here the CDR3 reads CASSLQGTFSGNTIYF. Written as DNA, the CDR3 is TGCGCCAGCAGCCTACAGGGGACCTTCTCTGGAAACACCATATATTTT.

The chain carries TRBV9 and TRBJ1-6; D not resolved. The CDR3 length is 13 residues. Trimming stripped 6 bases from V and 9 bases from J, with 13 bases between. In germline, CDR1 is SGDLS, CDR2 YYNGEE. The CDR3 protein is CASTSLEGSPLHF. The CDR3 DNA is TGTGCCAGCACCTCCCTCGAGGGTTCACCCCTCCACTTT. The complete variable domain, with remaining parts taken from reference TRBV9 and TRBJ1-6, reads DSGVTQTPKHLITATGQRVTLRCSPRSGDLSVYWYQQSLDQGLQFLIQYYNGEERAKGNILERFSAQQFPDLHSELNLSSLELGDSALYFCASTSLEGSPLHFGNGTRLTVT.

The chain carries TRBV12-3 or TRBV12-4 and TRBJ2-7, with a tentative D call TRBD1 (6 bases). The CDR3 consists of 14 residues. V lost 4 bases to trimming and J lost 5 bases, with 15 bases between them. CDR3 bases: TGTGCCAGCAGTTCCGACTACAGGGTTCACGAGCAGTACTTC. It yields the protein CASSSDYRVHEQYF.

The chain has TRBV10-3 and TRBJ1-5, with a weak D call TRBD1 (5 bases). V was trimmed by 5 bases and J by 3 bases, leaving 8 bases between them. From germline, CDR1 is ENHRY and CDR2 SYGVKD. The CDR3 consists of 13 residues. CDR3 amino acids: CAISPDNNQPQHF. CDR3 bases: TGTGCCATCAGTCCGGACAACAATCAGCCCCAGCATTTT.

This sequence joins TRBV9 and TRBJ1-2; the D is unclear. Germline lookup yields CDR1 SGDLS and CDR2 YYNGEE. The CDR3 totals 14 residues. V was clipped by 3 bases and J by 3 bases, with 12 bases between them. This CDR3 is CASSAAVTDYGYTF. The CDR3, as DNA: TGTGCCAGCAGCGCCGCCGTGACGGACTATGGCTACACCTTC.